This TCR beta chain was identified in a study of T cells in Graves' hyperthyroidism and ophthalmopathy. General study results and limits: Most thyroid clonotypes expanded above 0.001 appeared in blood too.

At least ten counts were recorded for this clonotype. What it binds is unknown. The investigators amplified TCR beta CDR3 regions from RNA transcripts. HTBI primers were used for first-round RT-PCR of the TCR CDR3. TCRdb used MiXCR to reprocess the multiplex PCR reads, holding one entry per CDR3 protein. There are around 480,000 distinct CDR3 sequences in the sample; over 13% occur only once, and 17% lies in the top ten. The hyperthyroidism patients had all been newly diagnosed, and their disease duration was under 2 months. Their ages ranged from 18 to 65 years. V lost 2 bases and J 1 base, leaving 8 bases between the germline ends. The CDR3 totals 15 residues. The germline CDR1 and CDR2 sequences are MNHNY and SVGAGI (reference sequence).

The chain carries TRBV6-6 and TRBJ2-2; D is unresolved. The TCR sequence derives from a woman younger than 30 with Graves' hyperthyroidism. Sequenced sample: blood. CDR3 loop: CASSYRAGNTGELFF. The CDR3 bases are TGTGCCAGCAGTTACCGGGCAGGGAACACCGGGGAGCTGTTTTTT.